A single sample gave rise to the 25 T cell receptor beta chains below, sequenced in a study of beta chain features in type 1 diabetes. The entirety of the isolated RNA underwent reverse transcription, so expressed TCRB transcripts were sequenced. This table comes from immunoSEQ multiplex PCR, and its TCRdb copy is limited to in-frame clones, with some not included. The sample has approximately 340,000 clones, about 15% seen once. The material sequenced was naive CD4+ T cells from blood. Every receptor here comes from a woman aged 18-29 years in good health.

This clone occurred a few times. V is TRBV28 and J is TRBJ2-1, with D possibly matching TRBD2 (5 bases). Trimming cost V 2 bases and J 14 bases, with 10 bases left between them. This CDR3 has 11 residues. Germline V gene sequence: CDR1 MDHEN, CDR2 SYDVKM. The CDR3 sequence: CASSLGEREFF. For the CDR3, the DNA is TGTGCCAGCAGTTTAGGGGAGAGGGAGTTCTTC.

This clone was seen only a few times. This chain joins TRBV27 and TRBJ2-3; TRBD1 aligns across 9 bases. Per germline, CDR1 MNHEY and CDR2 SMNVEV (reference sequence). The CDR3 is 15 amino acids. J lost 7 bases, V lost 1 base, and 6 bases had no gene match. In DNA, the CDR3 is TGTGCCAGCAGTTTATTGAGGACAGGGGTGAATACGCAGTATTTT. This gives the protein CASSLLRTGVNTQYF.

The V gene is TRBV15, the J gene TRBJ1-1; tentatively, D is TRBD1 (6 bases). V gave up 2 bases and J gave up 7 bases, with 14 bases separating them. CDR3 length equals 14 residues. Per germline, CDR1 LNHNV and CDR2 YYDKDF (reference sequence). The CDR3 bases are TGTGCCACCAGCAGACAAAAACTACAGGGTGAAGCTTTCTTT. Amino acid sequence: CATSRQKLQGEAFF.

The gene calls are TRBV19 and TRBJ2-6; 7 positions agree with TRBD1. Losses at the gene ends were 7 bases for V and 4 bases for J; bases not matched to a gene: 4. The CDR3 is made up of 14 amino acids. Germline V gives CDR1 LNHDA, CDR2 SQIVND (reference sequence). CDR3 DNA sequence: TGTGCCAGTACCGACAGGGCCGGGGCCAACGTCCTGACTTTC. Translated, it gives CASTDRAGANVLTF.

The V and J genes are TRBV28 and TRBJ1-1; D is unclear. Deletions cut 1 base from V and 11 bases from J, with 11 bases between. This CDR3 is built from 12 residues. The germline CDR1 and CDR2 sequences are MDHEN and SYDVKM. CDR3 sequence (DNA): TGTGCCAGCAGTTTATTGCGGCGTGACGCTTTCTTT. This sequence encodes CASSLLRRDAFF.

The chain has TRBV2 and TRBJ1-5; 9 nucleotides align to TRBD1. The V and J ends lost 4 bases and 1 base, in that order; junction bases with no gene match: 2. CDR1 is SNHLY and CDR2 is FYNNEI in the germline V gene. The CDR3 runs to 15 residues. CDR3 in amino acids: CASSGDRVSNQPQHF. As DNA, the CDR3 is TGTGCCAGCAGTGGGGACAGGGTAAGCAATCAGCCCCAGCATTTT.

The V call is TRBV28, the J call TRBJ2-7; 9 bases match TRBD2. Germline lookup yields CDR1 MDHEN and CDR2 SYDVKM. V trimming: 4 bases; J trimming: 3 bases; junction bases outside the gene matches: 10. This CDR3 is 16 amino acids long. CDR3 nucleotides: TGTGCCAGCAGTTGGGGGACTAGCAGCTTCGTCTACGAGCAGTACTTC. Translating it yields CASSWGTSSFVYEQYF.

This clone was picked up a small number of times. The chain couples TRBV12-5 to TRBJ2-5, with TRBD2 identical over 9 bases. Germline assignment: CDR1 LGHNT and CDR2 FRNRAP. With 6 bases clipped from V and 9 bases from J, the junction kept 14 bases outside the gene matches. This CDR3 has 15 residues. CDR3 nucleotide sequence: TGTGCTAGTGGACACGGGACTAGCCCCGGGGCGGCCCAGTACTTC. Its translation: CASGHGTSPGAAQYF.

This clone occurred a few times. The chain employs TRBV9 and TRBJ2-2; TRBD1 matches 9 bases. V lost 7 bases and J lost 8; bases outside the gene matches: 9. CDR1 is SGDLS and CDR2 is YYNGEE in the germline V gene. This CDR3 spans 14 amino acids. The CDR3 DNA sequence: TGTGCCAGCGGGACAGGGCGAACACCGGGGGAGCTGTTTTTT. Its translation is CASGTGRTPGELFF.

V and J are TRBV9 and TRBJ1-5; D is ambiguous. Germline CDR1 reads SGDLS; CDR2 reads YYNGEE. V shed 0 bases and J shed 9 bases, with 13 bases lying between them. This CDR3 has 14 residues. CDR3 sequence reads: CASSVGRMGWPQHF. CDR3 in DNA: TGTGCCAGCAGCGTAGGAAGGATGGGCTGGCCCCAGCATTTT.

This rearrangement joins TRBV29-1 to TRBJ2-1; 7 bases map to TRBD2. V was clipped by 3 bases and J by 7 bases; unmatched bases: 12. This CDR3 comprises 15 residues. Germline CDR1 is SQVTM and CDR2 is ANQGSEA. The CDR3 DNA sequence: TGCAGCGTTGAGGCGGGAGCGGGACCCCCAAATGAGCAGTTCTTC. It translates to CSVEAGAGPPNEQFF.

The chain is built from TRBV9 and TRBJ2-3; tentatively, D is TRBD2 (5 bases). Per the germline V gene, CDR1 is SGDLS and CDR2 is YYNGEE. The CDR3 consists of 14 residues. V shed 5 bases and J shed 1 base, with 11 bases lying between them. The CDR3 spells CASRERGRTDTQYF. The CDR3 DNA reads as TGTGCCAGCAGAGAGCGAGGGCGCACAGATACGCAGTATTTT.

The chain is built from TRBV18 and TRBJ2-5; possibly TRBD2 for D (6 bases). Between the trimmed V and J ends, which lost 6 bases and 3 bases, there was a span of 17 bases. This CDR3 spans 15 amino acids. Per germline, CDR1 KGHSH and CDR2 LQKENI. For the CDR3, the DNA is TGTGCCAGCTCTCTCTCTCTTTCGGGGGAAGAGACCCAGTACTTC. Translating it yields CASSLSLSGEETQYF.

This clone has more than one count but fewer than ten. This same CDR3 is encoded by further DNA sequences in the sample. V and J are TRBV19 and TRBJ2-5; D unclear. V gave up 6 bases and J gave up 4 bases, with 6 bases separating them. Germline CDR1 reads LNHDA; CDR2 reads SQIVND (reference sequence). The CDR3 is made up of 11 amino acids. The CDR3 spells CASSTRETQYF. CDR3 DNA: TGTGCCAGTAGCACGCGAGAGACCCAGTACTTC.

This clone came up a few times. The V gene is TRBV18, the J gene TRBJ2-2, with D tentatively TRBD1 (6 bases). The V gene's germline CDR1 is KGHSH and CDR2 LQKENI. This CDR3 spans 15 amino acids. Between the trimmed V and J ends, which lost 2 bases and 5 bases, there was a span of 12 bases. CDR3 amino acids: CASSPATGMTGELFF. The CDR3 DNA sequence: TGTGCCAGCTCACCAGCGACAGGCATGACCGGGGAGCTGTTTTTT.

The rearrangement links TRBV5-4 to TRBJ2-7; 7 positions match TRBD1. This CDR3 has 14 residues. The J segment lost 2 bases and the V segment lost 4 bases, leaving 6 bases of the junction unmatched. CDR1 is SGHNT and CDR2 is YYREEE in the germline V gene (reference sequence). CDR3 sequence (DNA): TGTGCCAGCAGCCGGGACAGCCTAGCCTACGAGCAGTACTTC. Translated, it gives CASSRDSLAYEQYF.

This clone has just a few counts. The genes are TRBV29-1 and TRBJ1-2; maybe TRBD1 (6 bases). Germline CDR1 is SQVTM and CDR2 is ANQGSEA. This CDR3 region has 13 residues. With 7 bases removed from V and 4 bases from J, the gap between germline ends came to 16 bases. Written as DNA, the CDR3 is TGCAGCGGGGCTACGGGACAAGTCTATGGCTACACCTTC. It codes for CSGATGQVYGYTF.

The chain uses TRBV28 and TRBJ2-3, with a tentative D call TRBD2 (6 bases). V was shortened by 5 bases and J by 5 bases, with 17 bases between the two germline ends. The CDR3 length is 15 residues. Germline CDR1 reads MDHEN; CDR2 reads SYDVKM. The CDR3 DNA is TGTGCCAGCAGTCCCCTGGGACTGGGGGGAGATACGCAGTATTTT. It specifies CASSPLGLGGDTQYF.

The sample holds a few counts of this clone. The rearrangement uses TRBV20-1 and TRBJ2-7; the match to TRBD2 covers 7 bases. V lost 3 bases, J lost 6 bases, and 2 bases stayed unmatched. The CDR3 consists of 11 residues. Germline loops: CDR1 DFQATT, CDR2 SNEGSKA (reference sequence). As DNA, the CDR3 is TGCAGTGCTAGTAGGGAGGGCGAGCAGTACTTC. This translates into CSASREGEQYF.

This chain uses TRBV28 with TRBJ2-1, with D perhaps TRBD1 (5 bases). The length of the CDR3 is 14 residues. CDR1 and CDR2 (germline): MDHEN, SYDVKM. V lost 9 bases to trimming and J lost 6 bases, with 18 bases between them. The CDR3 loop reads CASDGRAPRNEQFF. Written as DNA, the CDR3 is TGTGCCAGTGACGGCAGGGCGCCCCGCAATGAGCAGTTCTTC.

V and J are TRBV30 and TRBJ1-5; D may be TRBD1 (5 bases). Germline CDR1 GTSNPN, CDR2 SVGIG (reference sequence). V was cut by 2 bases and J by 5 bases, with 7 bases left in between. CDR3 size: 12 residues. In DNA form, the CDR3 reads TGTGCCTGGAGTTCGGGGGATCAGCCCCAGCATTTT. Translated: CAWSSGDQPQHF.

This clone was seen a few times. The chain is built from TRBV4-3 and TRBJ1-2; 7 bases are a match to TRBD1. The germline V gene has CDR1 LGHNA and CDR2 YSLEER. The CDR3 extends over 13 amino acids. The V and J ends lost 3 bases and 6 bases, in that order; junction bases with no gene match: 4. The CDR3 nucleotides are TGCGCCAGCAGCCAGGACACAGGGGATGGCTACACCTTC. Translation gives CASSQDTGDGYTF.

This clone was seen more than once but under ten times. The chain links TRBV9 to TRBJ2-2; D uncertain. CDR1 is SGDLS, CDR2 YYNGEE, per germline. The CDR3 extends over 15 amino acids. V lost 0 bases to trimming and J lost 8 bases, with 14 bases between them. The CDR3 here is CASSVATALRGELFF. The DNA for the CDR3 is TGTGCCAGCAGCGTAGCTACGGCTCTCAGGGGGGAGCTGTTTTTT.

This chain links TRBV5-1 with TRBJ2-1; 10 nucleotides align to TRBD1. The CDR3 totals 15 residues. The V gene end was trimmed by 6 bases and the J gene end by 8 bases; junction bases not matched to a gene: 11. Per germline, CDR1 SGHRS and CDR2 YFSETQ. CDR3: CASTARRDRGDEQFF. The CDR3 DNA reads TGCGCCAGCACCGCCAGGCGGGACAGGGGCGATGAGCAGTTCTTC.

This clone was seen only a few times. V usage is TRBV29-1 and J usage is TRBJ2-1; 8 bases agree with TRBD2. V trimming: 4 bases; J trimming: 6 bases; junction bases outside the gene matches: 5. CDR1 is SQVTM, CDR2 ANQGSEA, per germline. This CDR3 spans 13 amino acids. The CDR3 sequence is CSVAPGTSNEQFF. CDR3 bases: TGCAGCGTTGCTCCCGGGACTAGCAATGAGCAGTTCTTC.